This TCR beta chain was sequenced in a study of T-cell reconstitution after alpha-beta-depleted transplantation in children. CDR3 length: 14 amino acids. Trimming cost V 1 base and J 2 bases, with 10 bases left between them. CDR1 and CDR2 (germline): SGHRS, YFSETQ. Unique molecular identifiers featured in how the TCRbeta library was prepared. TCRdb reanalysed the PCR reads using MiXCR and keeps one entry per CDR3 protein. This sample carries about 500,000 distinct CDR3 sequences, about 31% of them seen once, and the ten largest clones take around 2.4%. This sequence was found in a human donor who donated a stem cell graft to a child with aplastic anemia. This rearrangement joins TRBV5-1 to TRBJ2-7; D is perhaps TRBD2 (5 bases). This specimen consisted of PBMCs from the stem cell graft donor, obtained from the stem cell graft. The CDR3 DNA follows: TGCGCCAGCAGCTTGCACGGACTCACCTACGAGCAGTACTTC. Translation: CASSLHGLTYEQYF.